Below, one TCR beta chain is given with its context. Its antigen remains unidentified. The germline V gene has CDR1 ENHRY and CDR2 SYGVKD. With V trimmed by 0 bases and J by 2 bases, 2 bases remained unmatched. The CDR3 has 15 amino acids. This entry belongs to a study of shared clonotypes between healthy human individuals. At the level of the study: Plates per donor: three CD4 naive, three CD4 memory, two CD8 naive, one CD8 memory.

Sequencing used immunoSEQ multiplex PCR; TCRdb keeps in-frame clones, though not all of them. The sample records roughly 1.5 million clones, approximately 98% being singletons. Study conclusions and caveats: It was the non-shared clonotypes that had lower generation probabilities than clonotypes shared by all four donors. It was observed that 5% to 6% of naive CD4 clonotypes were shared across a few donors.

What was sequenced was naive CD4+ T cells sorted from blood. Subset noted: CD45RA+ positively selected. The chain carries TRBV10-3 and TRBJ2-7; 9 bases match TRBD1. The receptor was isolated from a man younger than 40 in good health. This CDR3 is CAISESGQGTYEQYF. As DNA, the CDR3 is TGTGCCATCAGTGAGTCGGGACAGGGAACCTACGAGCAGTACTTC.